This entry features one T cell receptor beta chain sequence. The target antigen is unknown. The data originate from a study of OX40 agonist ivuxolimab in advanced cancers. Study-wide background: Two cutaneous melanoma patients and one hepatocellular carcinoma patient, three in all, had partial responses. Study results and caveats: At 0.1 to 3.0 mg/kg and by week 6, clonal expansion occurred in CD4+ and CD8+ blood T cells. Low normalized T-cell clonal expansion was additionally recorded for some nonresponders. The work left the antigen specificity of expanded peripheral T cells undetermined.

Method: immunoSEQ multiplex PCR; TCRdb's copy keeps in-frame clones and lacks some. The sample lists fewer than 25,000 clones, about 86% occurring once. Germline loops: CDR1 GTSNPN, CDR2 SVGIG (reference sequence). After removal of 2 bases from V and 4 bases from J, the junction contained 4 bases not matched to a gene. The CDR3 has 14 amino acids. This receptor was obtained from an adult with an advanced solid tumor such as melanoma, head and neck, liver or kidney cancer. This chain joins TRBV30 and TRBJ2-1; 8 bases match TRBD2. Sample: CD4+ or CD8+ T cells sorted from blood, taken in a trial of the OX40 agonist ivuxolimab. The CDR3 spells CAWSSGRGYNEQFF. The DNA of the CDR3 is TGTGCCTGGAGTTCCGGGAGGGGTTACAATGAGCAGTTCTTC.